This T cell receptor beta chain came from a study of T cells after yellow fever vaccination. This clonotype was detected only a few times. CDR1 and CDR2 (germline): SGHKS, YYEKEE (reference sequence). V shed 5 bases and J shed 0 bases, with 12 bases lying between them. This CDR3 is built from 14 residues. Each CDR3 protein is one row after TCRdb ran MiXCR on the 5' RACE reads. The table has under 350,000 distinct CDR3 sequences, roughly 4.3% seen once. The input for sequencing was PBMCs, taken 5 days after the yellow fever booster vaccination. This chain links TRBV5-5 with TRBJ2-7; no reliable D call. This clonotype was sampled from a man aged 18 to 29 who received the YFV17D yellow fever vaccine. CDR3 residues: CASSPGLNSYEQYF. CDR3 sequence (DNA): TGTGCCAGCAGTCCCGGGCTTAACTCCTACGAGCAGTACTTC.